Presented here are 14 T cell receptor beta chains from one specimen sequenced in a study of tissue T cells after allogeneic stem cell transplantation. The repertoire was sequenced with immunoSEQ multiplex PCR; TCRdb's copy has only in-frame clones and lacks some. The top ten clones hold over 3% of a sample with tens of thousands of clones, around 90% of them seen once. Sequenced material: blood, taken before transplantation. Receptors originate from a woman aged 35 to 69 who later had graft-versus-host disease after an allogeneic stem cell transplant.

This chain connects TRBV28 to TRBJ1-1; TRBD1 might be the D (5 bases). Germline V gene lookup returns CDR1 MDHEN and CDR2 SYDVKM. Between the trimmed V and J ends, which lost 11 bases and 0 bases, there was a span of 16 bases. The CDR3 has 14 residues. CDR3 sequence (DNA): TGTGCCTGGGGGGACGGCAGCATGAACACTGAAGCTTTCTTT. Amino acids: CAWGDGSMNTEAFF.

The CDR3 nucleotides read TGTGCCAGCAGTTTCGGGGGCGGTTCCTACAATGAGCAGTTCTTC. This translates into CASSFGGGSYNEQFF. The chain uses TRBV27 and TRBJ2-1; D is possibly TRBD1 or TRBD2 (6 bases each). V was trimmed by 3 bases and J by 1 base, leaving 10 bases between them. CDR1 and CDR2 (germline): MNHEY, SMNVEV (reference sequence). The CDR3 spans 15 residues.

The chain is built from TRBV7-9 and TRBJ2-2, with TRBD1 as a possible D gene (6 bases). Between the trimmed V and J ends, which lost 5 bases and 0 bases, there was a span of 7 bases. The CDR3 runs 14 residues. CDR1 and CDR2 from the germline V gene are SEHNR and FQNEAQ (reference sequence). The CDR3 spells CASSKGANTGELFF. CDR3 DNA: TGTGCCAGCAGCAAGGGGGCGAACACCGGGGAGCTGTTTTTT.

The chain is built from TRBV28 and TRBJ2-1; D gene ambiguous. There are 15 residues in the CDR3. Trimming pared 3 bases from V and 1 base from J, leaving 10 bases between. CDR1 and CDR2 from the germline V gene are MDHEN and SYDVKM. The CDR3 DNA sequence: TGTGCCAGCAGTTTCCCTGGAAATTCCTACAATGAGCAGTTCTTC. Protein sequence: CASSFPGNSYNEQFF.

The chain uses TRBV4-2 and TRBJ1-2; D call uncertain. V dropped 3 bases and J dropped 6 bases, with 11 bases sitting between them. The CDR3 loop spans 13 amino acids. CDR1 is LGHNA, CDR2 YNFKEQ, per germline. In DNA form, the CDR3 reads TGTGCCAGCAGCCAGGGCGGCCTGGATGGCTACACCTTC. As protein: CASSQGGLDGYTF.

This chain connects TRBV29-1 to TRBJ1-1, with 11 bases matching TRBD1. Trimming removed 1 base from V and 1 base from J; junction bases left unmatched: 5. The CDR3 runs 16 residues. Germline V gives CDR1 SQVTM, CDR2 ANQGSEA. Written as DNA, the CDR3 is TGCAGCGTTGAAGCTCCGGACAGGGGGCAGAACACTGAAGCTTTCTTT. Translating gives CSVEAPDRGQNTEAFF.

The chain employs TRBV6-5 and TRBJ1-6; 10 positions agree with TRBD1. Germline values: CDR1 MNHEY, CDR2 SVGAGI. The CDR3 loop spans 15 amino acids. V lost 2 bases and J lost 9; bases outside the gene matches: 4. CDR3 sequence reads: CASSYPTGGFSPLHF. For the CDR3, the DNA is TGTGCCAGCAGTTACCCGACAGGGGGCTTTTCACCCCTCCACTTT.

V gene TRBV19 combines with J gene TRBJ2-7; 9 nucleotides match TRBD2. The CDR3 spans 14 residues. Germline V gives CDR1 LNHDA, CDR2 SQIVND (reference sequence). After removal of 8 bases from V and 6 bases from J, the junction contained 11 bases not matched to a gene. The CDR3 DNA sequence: TGTGCCAGTTCCTCAGCGGGAGGTCGGGGCGAGCAGTACTTC. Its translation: CASSSAGGRGEQYF.

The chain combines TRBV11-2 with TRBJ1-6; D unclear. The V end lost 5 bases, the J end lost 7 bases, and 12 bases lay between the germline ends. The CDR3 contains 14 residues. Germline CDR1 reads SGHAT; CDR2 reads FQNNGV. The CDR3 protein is CASSRRRENSPLHF. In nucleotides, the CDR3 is TGTGCCAGCAGCAGAAGACGGGAGAATTCACCCCTCCACTTT.

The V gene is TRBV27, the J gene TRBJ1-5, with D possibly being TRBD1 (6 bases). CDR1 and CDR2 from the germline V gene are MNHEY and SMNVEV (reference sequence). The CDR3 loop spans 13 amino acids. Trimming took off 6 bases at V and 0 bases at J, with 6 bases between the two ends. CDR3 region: CASRQGSNQPQHF. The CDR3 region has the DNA TGTGCCAGCAGACAGGGTAGCAATCAGCCCCAGCATTTT.

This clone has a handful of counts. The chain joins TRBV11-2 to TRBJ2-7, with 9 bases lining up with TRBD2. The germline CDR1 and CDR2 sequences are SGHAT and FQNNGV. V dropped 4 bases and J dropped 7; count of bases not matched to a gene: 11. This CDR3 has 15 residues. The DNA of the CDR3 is TGTGCCAGCAGCTCGCGGGCGGGAGGGCCGGAGGAGCAGTACTTC. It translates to CASSSRAGGPEEQYF.

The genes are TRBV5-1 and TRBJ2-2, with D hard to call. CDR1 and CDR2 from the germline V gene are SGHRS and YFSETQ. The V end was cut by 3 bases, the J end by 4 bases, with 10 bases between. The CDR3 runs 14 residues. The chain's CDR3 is CASSSGSTTGELFF. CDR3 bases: TGCGCCAGCAGCTCCGGTTCAACCACCGGGGAGCTGTTTTTT.

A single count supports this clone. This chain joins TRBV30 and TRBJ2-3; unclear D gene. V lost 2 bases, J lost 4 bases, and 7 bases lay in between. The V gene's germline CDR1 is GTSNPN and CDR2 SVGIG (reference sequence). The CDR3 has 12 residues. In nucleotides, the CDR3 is TGTGCCTGGAGTCCCTCTTCAGATACGCAGTATTTT. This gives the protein CAWSPSSDTQYF.

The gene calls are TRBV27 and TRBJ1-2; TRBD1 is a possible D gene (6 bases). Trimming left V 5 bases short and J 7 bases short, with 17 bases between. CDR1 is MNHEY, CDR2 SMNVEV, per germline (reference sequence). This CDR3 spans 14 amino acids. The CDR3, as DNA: TGTGCCAGCAGTCCTAGTGGGGGGGCGGGTGGCTACACCTTC. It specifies CASSPSGGAGGYTF.